The present TCR beta chain was sequenced within a study of regulatory T cells in long-lasting Graves disease. Whole-study results and caveats: It was in persistent disease that TRBV28, TRBJ1-2 and TRBJ2-5 were favored. Persistent patients shared 2,741 public clonotypes among themselves. Newly diagnosed patients shared fewer, at nearly 1,000. TCR diversity was lower in persistent Graves' patients than in newly diagnosed ones.

With respect to this clonotype: Its antigen is unidentified.

The V and J ends lost 3 bases and 5 bases respectively, with 7 bases between them. The CDR3 runs to 13 residues. In germline, CDR1 is LGHDT, CDR2 YNNKEL (reference sequence). Arm-PCR of CDR3 regions with iRepertoire HTBI primers generated TCR beta libraries. Per the study methods: Identified segments across samples numbered roughly 60 TRBV and over 13 TRBJ. One entry per CDR3 protein results from TCRdb running MiXCR on the multiplex PCR reads. Here the V and J calls rest on TCRdb's processing, not on the authors' analysis. The sample yields fewer than 400,000 distinct CDR3 sequences, about 18% seen once. Documented time point: persistent/refractory GD, antithyroid drugs over 5 years with positive TRAb. RNA isolated from PBMCs was used to make the TCR library.

Sample: peripheral blood mononuclear cells (PBMCs), taken when the disease was refractory, from a patient treated with antithyroid drugs. The source of this sequence is a female donor with Graves disease. The chain carries TRBV3-1 and TRBJ2-2; D call uncertain. The CDR3 coding sequence is TGTGCCAGCAGCCAGGCGCGGACCGGGGAGCTGTTTTTT. Protein product: CASSQARTGELFF. Filled out from reference TRBV3-1 and TRBJ2-2, the complete variable domain reads DTAVSQTPKYLVTQMGNDKSIKCEQNLGHDTMYWYKQDSKKFLKIMFSYNNKELIINETVPNRFSPKSPDKAHLNLHINSLELGDSAVYFCASSQARTGELFFGEGSRLTVL.